A selection of T cell receptor beta chains follows, all from one sample in a study of early T cells in non-severe SARS-CoV-2 infection. TCRdb re-analysed the 5' RACE reads in MiXCR, keeping a single row per CDR3 protein. The sample shows about 42,000 distinct CDR3 sequences, 7.1% of them seen only once. The sequenced sample was whole blood. The receptors come from an adult who was a healthcare worker with PCR-confirmed SARS-CoV-2 infection or an uninfected control (not recorded which). Each CDR3 is given with its conserved first and last residue. A D gene is named only where the DNA matches it firmly. Only some rows state a clone size, as once, few, many or a class for expanded clones.

J gene: TRBJ2-6; clone size: few; D gene: TRBD1; V gene: TRBV7-9; CDR3 protein: CASRAGTDTGANVLTF; CDR3 DNA: TGTGCCAGCAGGGCCGGGACAGATACTGGGGCCAACGTCCTGACTTTC
J gene: TRBJ2-7; clone size: few; D gene: .; V gene: TRBV5-6; CDR3 protein: CASSWGTLYEQYF; CDR3 DNA: TGTGCCAGCAGCTGGGGGACTTTATACGAGCAGTACTTC
J gene: TRBJ1-3; clone size: .; D gene: TRBD1; V gene: TRBV20-1; CDR3 protein: CSAGDRARGNTIYF; CDR3 DNA: TGCAGTGCTGGCGACAGGGCCCGCGGAAACACCATATATTTT
J gene: TRBJ2-3; clone size: .; D gene: .; V gene: TRBV29-1; CDR3 protein: CSVVRASRRPDTQYF; CDR3 DNA: TGCAGCGTAGTAAGGGCCTCGAGGCGGCCAGATACGCAGTATTTT
J gene: TRBJ2-2; clone size: .; D gene: TRBD2; V gene: TRBV20-1; CDR3 protein: CSAIGTSGNTGELFF; CDR3 DNA: TGCAGTGCCATTGGGACTAGCGGGAACACCGGGGAGCTGTTTTTT
J gene: TRBJ2-3; clone size: few; D gene: TRBD2; V gene: TRBV3-1; CDR3 protein: CASSQEKTSRSTDTQYF; CDR3 DNA: TGTGCCAGCAGCCAAGAAAAGACTAGCCGAAGCACAGATACGCAGTATTTT
J gene: TRBJ2-5; clone size: few; D gene: .; V gene: TRBV7-2; CDR3 protein: CASSLARMQGGETQYF; CDR3 DNA: TGTGCCAGCAGCTTAGCGAGGATGCAGGGTGGGGAGACCCAGTACTTC
J gene: TRBJ1-1; clone size: .; D gene: .; V gene: TRBV20-1; CDR3 protein: CSANPDSNTEAFF; CDR3 DNA: TGCAGTGCAAACCCCGACAGCAACACTGAAGCTTTCTTT
J gene: TRBJ1-1; clone size: many; D gene: TRBD1; V gene: TRBV12-3/TRBV12-4; CDR3 protein: CASSLDRVGEAFF; CDR3 DNA: TGTGCCAGCAGTCTGGACAGGGTGGGTGAAGCTTTCTTT
J gene: TRBJ2-7; clone size: .; D gene: .; V gene: TRBV7-9; CDR3 protein: CASSPREVEQYF; CDR3 DNA: TGTGCCAGCAGCCCCCGCGAGGTGGAGCAGTACTTC
J gene: TRBJ1-1; clone size: few; D gene: .; V gene: TRBV13; CDR3 protein: CASSLAGGRNTEAFF; CDR3 DNA: TGTGCCAGCAGCTTAGCTGGGGGTAGGAACACTGAAGCTTTCTTT
J gene: TRBJ1-5; clone size: many; D gene: .; V gene: TRBV12-3/TRBV12-4; CDR3 protein: CASGGARNQPQHF; CDR3 DNA: TGTGCCAGCGGGGGGGCACGCAATCAGCCCCAGCATTTT
J gene: TRBJ1-2; clone size: few; D gene: TRBD1; V gene: TRBV6-5; CDR3 protein: CASSPQGNSYGYTF; CDR3 DNA: TGTGCCAGCAGTCCACAGGGGAATAGCTATGGCTACACCTTC
J gene: TRBJ2-1; clone size: many; D gene: .; V gene: TRBV12-3/TRBV12-4; CDR3 protein: CASSLVEGGDEQFF; CDR3 DNA: TGTGCCAGCAGTTTGGTTGAAGGGGGTGATGAGCAGTTCTTC
J gene: TRBJ1-1; clone size: few; D gene: .; V gene: TRBV5-1; CDR3 protein: CASSPTVQGDTEAFF; CDR3 DNA: TGCGCCAGCAGCCCAACGGTCCAGGGTGACACTGAAGCTTTCTTT
J gene: TRBJ2-3; clone size: .; D gene: TRBD2; V gene: TRBV27; CDR3 protein: CASSPRGLAGGPQADTQYF; CDR3 DNA: TGTGCCAGCAGTCCCCGGGGACTAGCGGGGGGACCGCAAGCAGATACGCAGTATTTT